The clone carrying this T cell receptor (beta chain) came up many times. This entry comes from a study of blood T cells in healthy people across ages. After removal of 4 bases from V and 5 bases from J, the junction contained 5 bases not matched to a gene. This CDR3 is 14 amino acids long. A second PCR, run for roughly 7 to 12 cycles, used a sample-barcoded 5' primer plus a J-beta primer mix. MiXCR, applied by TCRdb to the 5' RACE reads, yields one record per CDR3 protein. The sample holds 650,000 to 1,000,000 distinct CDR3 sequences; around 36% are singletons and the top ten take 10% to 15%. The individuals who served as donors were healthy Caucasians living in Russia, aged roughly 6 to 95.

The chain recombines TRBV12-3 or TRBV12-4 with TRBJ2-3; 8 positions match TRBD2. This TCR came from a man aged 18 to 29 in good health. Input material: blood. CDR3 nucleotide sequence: TGTGCCAGCAGTTCCCGGGGGGGCCGAGATACGCAGTATTTT. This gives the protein CASSSRGGRDTQYF.